This T cell receptor (beta chain) was captured by sequencing in a study of cytomegalovirus exposure and HLA in healthy donors. Study outcomes and limitations: Reportedly, fewer N-insertions than the approximately 700-donor mean appeared in an Asian-associated ancestry cluster in a later analysis. Later analysis found that TCR beta chains associated with HLA were more clonally expanded than other, equally common chains.

CDR3 length equals 13 residues. With V trimmed by 4 bases and J by 0 bases, 1 base remained unmatched. Per the germline V gene, CDR1 is GTSNPN and CDR2 is SVGIG (reference sequence). The PCR ran on 60 Vbeta and 13 Jbeta primers. The assay was immunoSEQ multiplex PCR, and TCRdb's table has in-frame clones only and misses some. This sample has 150,000 to 200,000 clones; around three quarters occur once, and the top ten carry approximately 2.1%. In the case of this clone: Antigen specificity is unknown.

The chain uses TRBV30 and TRBJ1-1; 8 nucleotides align to TRBD1. Input material: PBMCs. The clonotype comes from a woman in her 30s in good health and CMV-seronegative. CDR3 DNA: TGTGCCTGGACGACAGGGGTGAACACTGAAGCTTTCTTT. Its protein product is CAWTTGVNTEAFF.